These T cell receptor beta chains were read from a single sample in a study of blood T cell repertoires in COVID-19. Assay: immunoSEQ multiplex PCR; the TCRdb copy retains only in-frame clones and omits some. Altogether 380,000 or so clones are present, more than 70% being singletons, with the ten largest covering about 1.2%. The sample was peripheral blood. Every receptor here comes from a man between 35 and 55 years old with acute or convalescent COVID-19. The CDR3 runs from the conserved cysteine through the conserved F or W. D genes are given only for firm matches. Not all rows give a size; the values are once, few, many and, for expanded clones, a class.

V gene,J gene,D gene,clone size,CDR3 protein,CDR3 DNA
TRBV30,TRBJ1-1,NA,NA,CAWSASGGTEAFF,TGTGCCTGGAGTGCCTCAGGAGGTACAGAAGCTTTCTTT
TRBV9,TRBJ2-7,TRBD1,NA,CASSVDGQGQDEQYF,TGTGCCAGCAGCGTAGATGGACAGGGTCAAGACGAGCAGTACTTC
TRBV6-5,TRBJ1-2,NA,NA,CASTQGGGYTF,TGTGCCAGCACGCAGGGCGGTGGCTACACCTTC
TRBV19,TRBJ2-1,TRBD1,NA,CASSSSTGSARNEQFF,TGTGCCAGTAGTTCCTCGACAGGGTCTGCTCGCAATGAGCAGTTCTTC
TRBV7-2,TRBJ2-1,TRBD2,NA,CASSLAPAGDVNEQFF,TGTGCCAGCAGCTTAGCCCCAGCGGGAGACGTCAATGAGCAGTTCTTC
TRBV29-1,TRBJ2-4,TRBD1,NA,CRGGDRGLLFDFLAKNIQYF,TGCAGGGGAGGGGACAGGGGCCTACTATTCGATTTCCTAGCCAAAAACATTCAGTACTTC
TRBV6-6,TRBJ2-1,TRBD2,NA,CASSSLPGLAGGLGESYNEQFF,TGTGCCAGCAGCTCCCTCCCTGGACTAGCGGGGGGGCTAGGAGAGTCCTACAATGAGCAGTTCTTC
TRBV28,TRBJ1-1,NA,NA,CASSYEENTEAFF,TGTGCCAGCAGTTATGAGGAGAACACTGAAGCTTTCTTT
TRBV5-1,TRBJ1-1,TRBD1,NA,CASSSHRGGVTEAFF,TGCGCCAGCAGCTCCCACCGAGGGGGCGTCACTGAAGCTTTCTTT
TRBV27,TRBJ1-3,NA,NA,CASSLDGNTIYF,TGTGCCAGCAGCCTAGATGGAAACACCATATATTTT
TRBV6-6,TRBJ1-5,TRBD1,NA,CASSPWDRLASNQPQHF,TGTGCCAGCAGTCCCTGGGACAGGTTGGCCTCCAATCAGCCCCAGCATTTT
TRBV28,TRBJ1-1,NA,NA,CASSLFLQGTETEAFF,TGTGCCAGCAGTTTATTTCTCCAGGGAACGGAAACTGAAGCTTTCTTT
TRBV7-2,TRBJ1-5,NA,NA,CASSLAEGVQPQHF,TGTGCCAGCAGCTTAGCTGAAGGGGTTCAGCCCCAGCATTTT
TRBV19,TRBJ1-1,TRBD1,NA,CATNLGQPNTEAFF,TGTGCCACCAATCTGGGACAGCCGAACACTGAAGCTTTCTTT
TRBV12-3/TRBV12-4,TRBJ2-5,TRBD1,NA,CASRPTGGETQYF,TGTGCCAGCAGACCTACAGGGGGAGAGACCCAGTACTTC
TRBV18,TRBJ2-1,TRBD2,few,CASARGNSYNEQFF,TGTGCCAGCGCGCGGGGGAACTCCTACAATGAGCAGTTCTTC
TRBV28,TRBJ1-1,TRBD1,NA,CASSTGVNTEAFF,TGTGCCAGCAGTACAGGGGTGAACACTGAAGCTTTCTTT
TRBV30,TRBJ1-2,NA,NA,CAWSVTEYGYTF,TGTGCCTGGAGTGTAACTGAGTATGGCTACACCTTC
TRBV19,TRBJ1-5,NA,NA,CASSIRWSSRGPNQPQHF,TGTGCCAGTAGTATTCGGTGGTCGTCCAGGGGCCCCAATCAGCCCCAGCATTTT
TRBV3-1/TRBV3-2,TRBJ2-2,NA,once,CASSPRRGQINTGELFF,TGTGCCAGCAGCCCCCGGAGGGGACAGATTAACACCGGGGAGCTGTTTTTT
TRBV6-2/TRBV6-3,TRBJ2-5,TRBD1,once,CASSWDRGAETQYF,TGTGCCAGCAGTTGGGACAGGGGTGCAGAGACCCAGTACTTC
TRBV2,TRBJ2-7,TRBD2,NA,CASSPLAGDGEQYF,TGTGCCAGCAGCCCACTAGCGGGAGACGGCGAGCAGTACTTC
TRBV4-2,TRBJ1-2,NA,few,CASSQDRDYGYTF,TGTGCCAGCAGCCAAGACCGTGACTATGGCTACACCTTC
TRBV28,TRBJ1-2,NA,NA,CASFGDIVFGYTF,TGTGCCAGCTTCGGGGATATAGTTTTTGGCTACACCTTC
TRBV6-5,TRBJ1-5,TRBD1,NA,CASSYVAGGLHQPQHF,TGTGCCAGCAGTTACGTCGCAGGGGGCCTCCATCAGCCCCAGCATTTT